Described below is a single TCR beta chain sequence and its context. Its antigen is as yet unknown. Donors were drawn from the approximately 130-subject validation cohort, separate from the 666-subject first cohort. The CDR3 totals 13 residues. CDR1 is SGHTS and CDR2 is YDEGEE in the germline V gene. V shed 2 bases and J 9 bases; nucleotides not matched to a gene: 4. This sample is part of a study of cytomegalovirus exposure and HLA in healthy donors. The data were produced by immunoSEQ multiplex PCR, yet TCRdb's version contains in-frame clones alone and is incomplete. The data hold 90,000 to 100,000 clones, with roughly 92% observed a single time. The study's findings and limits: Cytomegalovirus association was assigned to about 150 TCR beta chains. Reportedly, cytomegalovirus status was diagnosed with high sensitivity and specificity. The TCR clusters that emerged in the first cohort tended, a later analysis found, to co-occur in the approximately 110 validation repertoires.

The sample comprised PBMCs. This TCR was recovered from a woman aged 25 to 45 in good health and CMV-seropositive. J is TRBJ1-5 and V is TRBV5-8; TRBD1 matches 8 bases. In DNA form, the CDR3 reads TGTGCCAGCAGCTTCGACAGGGGTCGGCCCCAGCATTTT. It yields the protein CASSFDRGRPQHF. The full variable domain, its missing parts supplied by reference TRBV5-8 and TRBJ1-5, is EAGVTQSPTHLIKTRGQQATLRCSPISGHTSVYWYQQALGLGLQFLLWYDEGEERNRGNFPPRFSGRQFPNYSSELNVNALELEDSALYLCASSFDRGRPQHFGDGTRLSIL.